The clone carrying this TCR beta chain was detected only once. Its antigen is as yet unknown. The data originate from a study of cytomegalovirus exposure and HLA in healthy donors. About the research overall: Ancestry clustering placed 70% to 90% of approximately 420 genotyped donors in the Caucasian-associated cluster.

Vbeta (60) and Jbeta (13) primers were used in the PCR. Produced via immunoSEQ multiplex PCR; TCRdb's table is partial and in-frame only. The sample lists around 85,000 clones, 60% to 80% occurring once. Germline V CDR1 and CDR2: SQVTM, ANQGSEA. There are 15 residues in the CDR3. J was trimmed by 2 bases and V by 7 bases; bases with no gene match: 11. Study observations and caveats: After further analysis at a later stage, 16,951 TCR beta sequences were associated with HLA alleles at 0.05 false discovery rate. Earlier analysis found most TCR beta V segments productive about 90% or about 30% of the time. Follow-up analysis later connected one missense variant in DCLRE1C with trimming of TCR beta V- and J-genes.

The specimen sequenced was PBMCs. The gene calls are TRBV29-1 and TRBJ1-2; 9 nucleotides align to TRBD1. The sequence was collected from a woman between 50 and 59 years old in good health and CMV-seropositive. The CDR3 region is CSAKGWGTGNYGYTF. The CDR3 region has the DNA TGCAGCGCTAAGGGGTGGGGGACAGGGAACTATGGCTACACCTTC.